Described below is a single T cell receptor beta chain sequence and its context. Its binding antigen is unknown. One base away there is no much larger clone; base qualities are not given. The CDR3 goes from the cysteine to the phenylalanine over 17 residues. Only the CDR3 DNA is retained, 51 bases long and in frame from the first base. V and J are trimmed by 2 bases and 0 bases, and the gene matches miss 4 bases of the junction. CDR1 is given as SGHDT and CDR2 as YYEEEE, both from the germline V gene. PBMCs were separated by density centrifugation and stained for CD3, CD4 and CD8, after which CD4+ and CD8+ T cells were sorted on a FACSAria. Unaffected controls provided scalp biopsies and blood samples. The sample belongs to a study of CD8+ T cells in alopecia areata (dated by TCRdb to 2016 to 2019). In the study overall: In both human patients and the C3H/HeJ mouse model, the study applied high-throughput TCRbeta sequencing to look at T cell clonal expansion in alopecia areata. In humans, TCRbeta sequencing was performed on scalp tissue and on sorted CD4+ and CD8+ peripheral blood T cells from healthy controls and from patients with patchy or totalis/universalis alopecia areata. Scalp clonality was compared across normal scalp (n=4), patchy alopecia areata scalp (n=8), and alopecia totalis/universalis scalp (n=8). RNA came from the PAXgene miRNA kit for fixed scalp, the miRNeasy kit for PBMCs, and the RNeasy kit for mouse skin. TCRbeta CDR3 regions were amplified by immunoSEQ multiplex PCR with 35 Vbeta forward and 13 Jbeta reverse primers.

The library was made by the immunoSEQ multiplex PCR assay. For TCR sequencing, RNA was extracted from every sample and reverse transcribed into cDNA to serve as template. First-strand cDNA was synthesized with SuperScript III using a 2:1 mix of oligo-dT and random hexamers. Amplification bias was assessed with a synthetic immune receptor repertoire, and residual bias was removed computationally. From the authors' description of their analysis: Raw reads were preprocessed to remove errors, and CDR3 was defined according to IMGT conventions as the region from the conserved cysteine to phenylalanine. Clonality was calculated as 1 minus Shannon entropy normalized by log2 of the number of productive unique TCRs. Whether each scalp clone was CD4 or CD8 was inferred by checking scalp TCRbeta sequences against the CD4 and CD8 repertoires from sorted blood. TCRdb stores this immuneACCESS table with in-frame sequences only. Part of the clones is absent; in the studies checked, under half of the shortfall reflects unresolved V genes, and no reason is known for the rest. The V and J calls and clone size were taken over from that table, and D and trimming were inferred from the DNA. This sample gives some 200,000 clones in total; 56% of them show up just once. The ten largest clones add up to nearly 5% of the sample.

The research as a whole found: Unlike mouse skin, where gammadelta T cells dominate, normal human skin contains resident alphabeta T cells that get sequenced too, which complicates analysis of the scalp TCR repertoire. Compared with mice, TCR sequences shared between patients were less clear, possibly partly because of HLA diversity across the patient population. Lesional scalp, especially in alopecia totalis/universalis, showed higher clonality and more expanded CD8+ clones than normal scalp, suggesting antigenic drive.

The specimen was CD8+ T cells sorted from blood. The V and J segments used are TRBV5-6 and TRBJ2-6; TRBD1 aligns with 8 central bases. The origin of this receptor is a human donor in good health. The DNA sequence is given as TGTGCCAGCAGCTTCGGGGACAGGCCCTCTGGGGCCAACGTCCTGACTTTC. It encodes CASSFGDRPSGANVLTF.